This TCR beta chain was sequenced during a study of blood T cells in healthy people across ages. The germline CDR1 and CDR2 sequences are SGHVS and FQNEAQ. Trimming took off 0 bases at V and 3 bases at J, with 10 bases between the two ends. The CDR3 extends over 15 amino acids. Next came a second PCR, run for about 7 to 11 cycles, which used a sample-barcoded 5' primer along with a J-beta primer mix. MiXCR was run by TCRdb on the 5' RACE reads, yielding one entry per CDR3 protein. The table shows some 940,000 distinct CDR3 sequences, with 25% to 30% occurring only once. These same records also appear under a second study, on T cells of mothers and their children. From that second work: Per 15 ul, 1.5 ug of RNA was used, with all extracted RNA going into cDNA synthesis.

The TCR sequence derives from a woman aged 40 to 50 in good health. Specimen: blood. The chain combines TRBV7-8 with TRBJ2-3; tentative D call: TRBD1 (5 bases). CDR3 protein: CASSLAQGKTDTQYF. The CDR3 nucleotides are TGTGCCAGCAGCTTAGCCCAGGGAAAGACAGATACGCAGTATTTT.